Reported below is one T cell receptor beta chain. The source of the sample is a study of blood T cell repertoires in COVID-19. On the study more broadly: Acute-phase and convalescent COVID-19 samples originated in the United States, Italy and Spain. PBMCs, B-cell-depleted T cells, or T cells were the source of the cDNA or gDNA that made up the material.

Germline V gene sequence: CDR1 GTSNPN, CDR2 SVGIG (reference sequence). Losses at the gene ends were 0 bases for V and 0 bases for J; bases not matched to a gene: 5. The CDR3 loop spans 16 amino acids. The authors' processing: Nucleated cell counts were estimated from reference gene primer amplification. Generated by immunoSEQ multiplex PCR, the TCRdb table keeps only in-frame clones and is missing some. That table supplies the V and J calls and clone size; D and trimming were determined from the DNA. The table shows roughly 130,000 clones, with 70% to 85% occurring only once. The sequenced material came from peripheral blood. The rearrangement links TRBV30 to TRBJ1-3; TRBD1 agrees at 7 bases. The receptor was derived from a woman between 55 and 75 years old with acute or convalescent COVID-19. The CDR3 nucleotides are TGTGCCTGGAGTGTACAGGGGACAGTCTCTGGAAACACCATATATTTT. It codes for CAWSVQGTVSGNTIYF.